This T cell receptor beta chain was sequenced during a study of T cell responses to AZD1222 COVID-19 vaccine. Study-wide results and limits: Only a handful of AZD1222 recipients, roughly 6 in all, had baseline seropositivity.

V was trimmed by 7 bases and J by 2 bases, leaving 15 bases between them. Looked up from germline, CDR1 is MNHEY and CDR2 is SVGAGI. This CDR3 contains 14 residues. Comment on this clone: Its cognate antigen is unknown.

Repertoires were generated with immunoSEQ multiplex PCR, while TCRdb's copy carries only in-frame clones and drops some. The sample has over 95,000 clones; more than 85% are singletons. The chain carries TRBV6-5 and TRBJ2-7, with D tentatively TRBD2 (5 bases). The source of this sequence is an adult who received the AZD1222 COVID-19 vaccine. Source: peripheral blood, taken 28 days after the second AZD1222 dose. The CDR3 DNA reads TGTGCCAGCACCAACGGGGATTTGGCCTACGAGCAGTACTTC. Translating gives CASTNGDLAYEQYF.